Listed below are T cell receptor beta chains from one sample, sequenced in a study of patients and donors after allogeneic stem cell transplantation. TCRdb recomputed calls from the RT-PCR reads with MiXCR, one row per CDR3 protein. The sample records about 200,000 distinct CDR3 sequences, about 37% being singletons. Sequenced sample: blood, either unsorted or a sorted T cell fraction (not recorded which). The receptor source for this set is a human donor who was either an allogeneic HSCT recipient or a stem cell or donor lymphocyte infusion donor (not recorded which). It is not recorded whose cells these are; they may come from a transplant donor. Each CDR3 is given with its conserved first and last residue. Each record gives: CDR3 protein, CDR3 DNA, J gene, V gene, clone size, D gene. The D gene is left open where the match is weak. Not all rows give a size; the values are once, few, many and, for expanded clones, a class.

CDR3 protein: CASSLRTGGPYGYTF
CDR3 DNA: TGTGCCAGCAGCCTCCGGACAGGGGGCCCCTATGGCTACACCTTC
J gene: TRBJ1-2
V gene: TRBV6-5
clone size: once
D gene: TRBD1

CDR3 protein: CASSQEGGGGYTF
CDR3 DNA: TGTGCCAGCAGCCAAGAAGGCGGTGGTGGCTACACCTTC
J gene: TRBJ1-2
V gene: TRBV3-1
clone size: .
D gene: .

CDR3 protein: CASSLGRGTANTEAFF
CDR3 DNA: TGCGCCAGCAGCTTGGGTAGGGGGACAGCGAACACTGAAGCTTTCTTT
J gene: TRBJ1-1
V gene: TRBV5-1
clone size: .
D gene: TRBD1

CDR3 protein: CASSVYQGLNTEAFF
CDR3 DNA: TGTGCCAGCAGCGTATACCAGGGATTGAACACTGAAGCTTTCTTT
J gene: TRBJ1-1
V gene: TRBV9
clone size: .
D gene: .

CDR3 protein: CASTRSGGAQYEQYF
CDR3 DNA: TGTGCCAGCACCCGGAGCGGGGGGGCCCAGTACGAGCAGTACTTC
J gene: TRBJ2-7
V gene: TRBV6-6
clone size: .
D gene: TRBD2

CDR3 protein: CASTPRQGKGETQYF
CDR3 DNA: TGTGCCAGCACCCCCCGACAGGGCAAAGGGGAGACCCAGTACTTC
J gene: TRBJ2-5
V gene: TRBV9
clone size: .
D gene: TRBD1

CDR3 protein: CASSYSSGYTF
CDR3 DNA: TGTGCCAGCAGTTACTCGAGCGGCTACACCTTC
J gene: TRBJ1-2
V gene: TRBV6-2/TRBV6-3
clone size: .
D gene: .

CDR3 protein: CASSLIGTEAFF
CDR3 DNA: TGCGCCAGCAGCCTCATAGGCACTGAAGCTTTCTTT
J gene: TRBJ1-1
V gene: TRBV4-1
clone size: few
D gene: .

CDR3 protein: CASSSGHSNSGNTIYF
CDR3 DNA: TGTGCCAGCAGCTCGGGACATTCTAACTCTGGAAACACCATATATTTT
J gene: TRBJ1-3
V gene: TRBV7-2
clone size: .
D gene: .

CDR3 protein: CASSLDAGQPQHF
CDR3 DNA: TGTGCCAGCAGTTTAGATGCGGGTCAGCCCCAGCATTTT
J gene: TRBJ1-5
V gene: TRBV12-3/TRBV12-4
clone size: many
D gene: .

CDR3 protein: CASSLERGKNAEAFF
CDR3 DNA: TGTGCCAGCAGCTTAGAGAGGGGCAAGAACGCTGAAGCTTTCTTT
J gene: TRBJ1-1
V gene: TRBV11-2
clone size: .
D gene: .

CDR3 protein: CASSSMLPGAGTDTQYF
CDR3 DNA: TGTGCCAGCAGTTCGATGCTCCCGGGGGCTGGAACAGATACGCAGTATTTT
J gene: TRBJ2-3
V gene: TRBV6-2/TRBV6-3
clone size: .
D gene: .

CDR3 protein: CASSYPADPRGYTF
CDR3 DNA: TGCGCCAGCTCCTACCCCGCGGACCCTAGAGGCTACACCTTC
J gene: TRBJ1-2
V gene: TRBV5-1
clone size: few
D gene: .